The sequence of this T cell receptor beta chain was determined in a study of CD8 T cells in ankylosing spondylitis. This CDR3 contains 13 residues. Germline V gene data show CDR1 as SGHRS and CDR2 as YFSETQ. Trimming shortened V by 3 bases and J by 2 bases, and 8 bases separated the two germline ends. TCRdb passed the 5' RACE reads through MiXCR, listing each CDR3 protein once. The sample has 350,000 or so distinct CDR3 sequences, 14% to 15% seen once. Sequenced: blood, either unsorted or a sorted T cell fraction (not recorded which). The clonotype originates from a male donor with ankylosing spondylitis or in good health (not recorded which). The chain is built from TRBV5-1 and TRBJ2-5; D perhaps matches TRBD2 (6 bases). The CDR3 sequence: CASSWGEQETQYF. The CDR3, as DNA: TGCGCCAGCAGCTGGGGGGAGCAAGAGACCCAGTACTTC.